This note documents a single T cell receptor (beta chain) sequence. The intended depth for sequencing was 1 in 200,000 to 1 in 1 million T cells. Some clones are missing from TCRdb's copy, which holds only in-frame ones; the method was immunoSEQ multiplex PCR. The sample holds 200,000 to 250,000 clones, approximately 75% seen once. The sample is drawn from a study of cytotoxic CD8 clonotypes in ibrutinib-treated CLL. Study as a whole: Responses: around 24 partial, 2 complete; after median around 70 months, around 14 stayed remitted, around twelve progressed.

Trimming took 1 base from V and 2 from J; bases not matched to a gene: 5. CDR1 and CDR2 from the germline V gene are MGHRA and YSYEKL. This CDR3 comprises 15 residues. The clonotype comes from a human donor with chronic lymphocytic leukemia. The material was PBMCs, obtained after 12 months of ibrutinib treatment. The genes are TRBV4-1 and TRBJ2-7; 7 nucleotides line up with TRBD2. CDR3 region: CASSQAASGPYEQYF. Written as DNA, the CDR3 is TGCGCCAGCAGCCAAGCCGCTAGCGGACCCTACGAGCAGTACTTC.